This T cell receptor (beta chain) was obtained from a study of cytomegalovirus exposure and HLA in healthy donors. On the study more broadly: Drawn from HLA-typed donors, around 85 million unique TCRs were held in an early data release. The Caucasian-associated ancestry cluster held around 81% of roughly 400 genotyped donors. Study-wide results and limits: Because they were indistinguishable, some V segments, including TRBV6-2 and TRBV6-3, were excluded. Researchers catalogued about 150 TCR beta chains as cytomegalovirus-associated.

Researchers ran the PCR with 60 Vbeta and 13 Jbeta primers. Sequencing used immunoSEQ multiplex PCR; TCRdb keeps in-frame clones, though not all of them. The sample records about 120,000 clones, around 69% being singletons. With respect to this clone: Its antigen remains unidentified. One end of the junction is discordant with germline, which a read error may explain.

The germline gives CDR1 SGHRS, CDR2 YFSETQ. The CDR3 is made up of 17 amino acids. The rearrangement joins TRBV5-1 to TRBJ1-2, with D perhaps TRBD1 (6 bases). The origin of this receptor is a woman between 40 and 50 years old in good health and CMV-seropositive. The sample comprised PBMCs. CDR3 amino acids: CASSLPTGRETNYGYPF. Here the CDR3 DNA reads TGCGCCAGCAGCCTCCCCACAGGGAGGGAAACTAACTATGGCTACCCCTTC.